The following is a TCR beta chain sequence with its context. One junction end disagrees with the germline gene, perhaps due to a read error. Primers: 60 Vbeta forward and 13 Jbeta reverse. The data were produced by immunoSEQ multiplex PCR, yet TCRdb's version contains in-frame clones alone and is incomplete. The sample data list tens of thousands of clones. The germline V gene has CDR1 SEHNR and CDR2 FQNEAQ (reference sequence). CDR3 length equals 15 residues. These data are taken from a study of cytomegalovirus exposure and HLA in healthy donors. Sequencing was performed on PBMCs. The sequence was obtained from a woman aged 40 to 50 in good health and CMV-seronegative. V and J are TRBV7-9 and TRBJ1-1; 10 nucleotides agree with TRBD1. CDR3 nucleotides: TGTGCCAGCAGCTTAGGACAGGGGGCGAACACTGAAGATTTCTTT. This translates into CASSLGQGANTEDFF.